Here is one T cell receptor (beta chain) with its context. Germline V lookup: CDR1 MGHRA, CDR2 YSYEKL. CDR3 length: 15 residues. Trimming took off 1 base at V and 8 bases at J, with 14 bases between the two ends. The data derive from a study of blood T cell repertoires in COVID-19. On the study more broadly: T cells, B-cell-depleted T cells, or PBMCs supplied cDNA or gDNA.

Libraries were prepared by immunoSEQ multiplex PCR; TCRdb keeps only in-frame clonotypes and omits some of them. Found here are tens of thousands of clones, approximately 80% of them singletons; the top ten hold 10% to 15%. The rearrangement joins TRBV4-1 to TRBJ1-4; D gene uncertain. Sequenced sample: peripheral blood. The source is a man aged 45-60 years with COVID-19, enrolled during active disease. CDR3: CASSQGYGVVEKLFF. The CDR3 nucleotides read TGCGCCAGCAGCCAAGGATACGGGGTCGTGGAAAAACTGTTTTTT.